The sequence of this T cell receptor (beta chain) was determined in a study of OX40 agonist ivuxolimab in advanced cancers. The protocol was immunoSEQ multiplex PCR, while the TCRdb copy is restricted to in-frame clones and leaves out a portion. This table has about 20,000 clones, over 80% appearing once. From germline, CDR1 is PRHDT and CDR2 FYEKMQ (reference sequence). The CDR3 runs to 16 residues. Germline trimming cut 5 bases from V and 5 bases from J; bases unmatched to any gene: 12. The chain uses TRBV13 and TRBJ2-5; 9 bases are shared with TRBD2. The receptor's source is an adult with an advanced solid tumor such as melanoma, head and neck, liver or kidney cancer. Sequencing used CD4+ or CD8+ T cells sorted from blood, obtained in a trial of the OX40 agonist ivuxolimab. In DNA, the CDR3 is TGTGCCAGCAGCCTCGCCCCTGCGGGGGGGCGTGAGACCCAGTACTTC. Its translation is CASSLAPAGGRETQYF.